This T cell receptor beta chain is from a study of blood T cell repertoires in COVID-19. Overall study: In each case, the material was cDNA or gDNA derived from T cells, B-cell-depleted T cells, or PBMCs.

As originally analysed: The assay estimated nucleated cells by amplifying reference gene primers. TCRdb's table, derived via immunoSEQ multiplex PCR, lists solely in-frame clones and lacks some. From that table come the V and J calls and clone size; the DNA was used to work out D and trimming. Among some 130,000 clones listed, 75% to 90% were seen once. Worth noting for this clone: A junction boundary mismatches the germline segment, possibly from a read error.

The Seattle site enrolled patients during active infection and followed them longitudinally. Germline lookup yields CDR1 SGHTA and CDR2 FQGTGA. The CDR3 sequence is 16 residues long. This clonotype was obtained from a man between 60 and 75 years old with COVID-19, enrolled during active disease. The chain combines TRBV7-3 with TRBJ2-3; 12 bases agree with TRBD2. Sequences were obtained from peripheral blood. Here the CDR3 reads CASSVTSGGLVHTQYF. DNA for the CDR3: TGTGCCAGCAGCGTAACTAGCGGGGGGCTCGTCCATACGCAGTATTTT.